The clone carrying this T cell receptor beta chain was counted between two and nine times. The sample comes from a study of T cell repertoires in cytomegalovirus infection. TCRdb used MiXCR to reprocess the reads, holding one entry per CDR3 protein. The sample contains 740,000 or so distinct CDR3 sequences, 35% to 40% of which appear only once. Per the germline V gene, CDR1 is SGHRS and CDR2 is YFSETQ. The CDR3 extends over 14 amino acids. Trimming cost V 4 bases and J 4 bases, with 14 bases left between them. Material: PBMCs. The TCR sequence derives from a human donor in good health (CMV status not recorded). Some clones in this sample may be carry-over from other donors' samples. V and J are TRBV5-1 and TRBJ1-1; D may be TRBD1 (5 bases). The CDR3 reads CASSARAGGTEAFF. The CDR3 DNA sequence: TGCGCCAGCAGCGCCAGGGCCGGGGGCACTGAAGCTTTCTTT.